This T cell receptor (beta chain) is from a study of shared clonotypes between healthy human individuals (dated by TCRdb to 2020 to 2021). At the level of the whole study: The cohort comprised a couple of women and a few men aged 18 to 49 years. Per donor, leukapheresis produced somewhere between about 0.85 and 9.5 billion PBMCs. Different laboratories and diverse techniques were used to prepare libraries and sequence TCR repertoires, to increase sequencing depth and limit assay-specific biases. To estimate repertoire size and how much clonotype sharing occurs between individuals, the study deeply sequenced the blood TCR repertoires of 5 or 6 healthy adults. For each donor, CD4 naive and CD4 memory were each run on three plates, CD8 naive on two plates, and CD8 memory on one plate. Points the paper makes about the study in general: Sampling was restricted to blood, and TCR repertoires in tissue are likely to differ from TCR repertoires in blood. Sharing across several donors was observed for roughly 5.4% of naive CD4, less than 4% of naive CD8, over 2% of memory CD4, and over 0.3% of memory CD8 clonotypes. Rarefaction of sorted-subset datasets indicated incomplete sequencing despite the large sequencing depth. Clonotypes shared by all four sorted-subset donors showed higher generation probabilities than non-shared clonotypes. Pairwise subsampling led to the expectation that sequencing depth would affect the degree of clonotype sharing among donors. Larger estimated clonotype richness was generally found for naive subsets than for memory subsets. Because the study included only a small number of donors, the genetic and exposure-history diversity represented was limited.

Counted from cysteine to phenylalanine, this CDR3 has 13 amino acids. Only the CDR3 part of the read is kept: 39 bases, read in frame from the first base. The germline V gene gives CDR1 as SQVTM and CDR2 as ANQGSEA. V gives up 7 bases and J gives up 3 bases, and the segment between their germline ends measures 14 bases. Donors were healthy HIV-negative adults with no recently reported acute infections or vaccinations. Only Caucasian adults living in Nashville, Tennessee, USA were represented among the donors. Magnetic negative selection was used to enrich CD4+ T cells, after which naive cells were positively selected on CD45RA and the negative fraction became the memory subset. Blood was obtained by leukapheresis, after which PBMCs were separated by Ficoll-Histopaque density gradient centrifugation and cryopreserved in liquid nitrogen vapor phase. Analytical flow cytometry was used to check the purity and quantity of each magnetically sorted T cell population. Each sorted fraction had its genomic DNA isolated and then quantified by UV absorbance on a Nanodrop 2000c.

TCR CDR3 regions were amplified from genomic DNA by multiplex PCR using the deep immunoSEQ assay. For each cell subset, the extracted genomic DNA was distributed evenly across all wells of several immunoSEQ 96-well plates, and each plate served as one replicate. For sorted subsets, each replicate PCR was loaded with 200 ng genomic DNA, equivalent to about 30,000 T cell genomes. Purified libraries were quantified with a Qubit 3.0 fluorometer, sized on a Bioanalyzer 2100, and re-quantified with the KAPA Library Quantification kit. Every immunoSEQ 96-well plate was sequenced on a dedicated single-read 150-cycle Illumina NextSeq 550 flow cell. The authors processed their data as follows. Because the immunoSEQ output held only junctional sequences and lacked quality scores, the filtering could not match the filtering applied to full-length reads. Sequences were annotated with PyIR, a Python wrapper for IgBLAST v1.9, using IMGT germline references to assign V/J genes and CDR3. Any read was removed if the V/J assignment was weak (E-value above 1e-6), the CDR3 was missing, or the read contained stop codons, out-of-frame junctions, or ambiguous translated residues. V3J clonotypes were defined as sequences sharing an identical inferred V gene, J gene, and CDR3 amino acid sequence. Percentage overlap between repertoires was computed as shared unique clonotypes divided by the size of the smaller repertoire. RTK rarefaction, the Chao1 estimator, and Recon v2.1 estimates of unobserved clonotypes were used to assess repertoire richness. Generation probabilities were computed with OLGA for all TCRbeta clonotypes obtained by the gDNA method from a handful of donors. TCRdb stores this immuneACCESS table with in-frame sequences only. Part of the clones is absent; in the studies checked, under half of the shortfall reflects unresolved V genes, and no reason is known for the rest. V, J and clone size derive from that table, while D and trimming were established from the DNA sequence. In all, the sample holds some 2.3 million clones, and 80% to 95% of those were seen once. The leading ten clones occupy about 0.41% of the sample.

On this clone itself: This clone's antigen is unknown. No much larger clonotype is one base removed from it; base qualities were not supplied.

Rearrangement joined TRBV29-1 to TRBJ2-3; TRBD1 could be the D gene, as 5 bases match. The TCR originated in a man between 18 and 35 years old in good health. Some clones in this sample may be carry-over from other donors' samples. Sequencing was done on a sample of naive CD4+ T cells from PBMCs. This specimen's cell subset or site label, interpreted: CD45RA+ positively selected. The DNA sequence reads TGCAGCGCAACCCTGTGGACAACAGATACGCAGTATTTT. Its amino acids are CSATLWTTDTQYF.